Included here is one TCR beta chain sequence, with context. Trimming pared 5 bases from V and 3 bases from J, leaving 18 bases between. There are 15 residues in the CDR3. The germline CDR1 and CDR2 sequences are SQVTM and ANQGSEA. The table came from immunoSEQ multiplex PCR; TCRdb's copy has only in-frame clones and leaves some out. The table records 150,000 or so clones, more than 80% of them present only once. The data stem from a study of blood T cell repertoires in COVID-19. At the level of the study: The United States, Italy and Spain provided the acute and convalescent COVID-19 samples. Sample material is recorded as cDNA or gDNA derived from T cells, B-cell-depleted T cells, or PBMCs.

The clonotype originates from a human donor in a cohort sampled during active COVID-19. The rearrangement uses TRBV29-1 and TRBJ2-3; D perhaps matches TRBD1 (5 bases). Material: peripheral blood. The chain's CDR3 is CSVKPSGIGTDTQYF. For the CDR3, the DNA is TGCAGCGTTAAACCCTCAGGGATTGGGACAGATACGCAGTATTTT.